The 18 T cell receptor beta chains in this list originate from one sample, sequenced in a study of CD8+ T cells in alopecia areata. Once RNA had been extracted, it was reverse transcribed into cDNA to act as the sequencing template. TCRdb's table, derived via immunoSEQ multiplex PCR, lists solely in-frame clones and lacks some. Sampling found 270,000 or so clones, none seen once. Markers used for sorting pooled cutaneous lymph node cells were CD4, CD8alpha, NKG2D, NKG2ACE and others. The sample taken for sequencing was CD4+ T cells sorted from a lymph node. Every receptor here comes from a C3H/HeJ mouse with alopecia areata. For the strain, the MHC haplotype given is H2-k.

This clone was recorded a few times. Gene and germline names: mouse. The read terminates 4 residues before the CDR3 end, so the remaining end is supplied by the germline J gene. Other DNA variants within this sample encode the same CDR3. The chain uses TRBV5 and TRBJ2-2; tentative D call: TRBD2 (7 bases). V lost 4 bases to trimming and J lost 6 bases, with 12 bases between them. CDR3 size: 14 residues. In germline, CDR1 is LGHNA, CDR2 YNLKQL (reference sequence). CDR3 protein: CASSPSGGPGQLYF. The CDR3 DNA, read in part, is TGTGCCAGCAGCCCCTCGGGGGGCCCCGGG.

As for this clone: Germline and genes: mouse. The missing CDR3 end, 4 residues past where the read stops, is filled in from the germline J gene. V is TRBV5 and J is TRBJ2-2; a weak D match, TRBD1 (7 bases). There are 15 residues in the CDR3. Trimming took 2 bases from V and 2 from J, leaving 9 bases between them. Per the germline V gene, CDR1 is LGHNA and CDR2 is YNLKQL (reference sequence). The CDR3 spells CASSQPGGNTGQLYF. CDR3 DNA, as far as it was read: TGTGCCAGCAGCCAACCAGGGGGGAACACCGGG.

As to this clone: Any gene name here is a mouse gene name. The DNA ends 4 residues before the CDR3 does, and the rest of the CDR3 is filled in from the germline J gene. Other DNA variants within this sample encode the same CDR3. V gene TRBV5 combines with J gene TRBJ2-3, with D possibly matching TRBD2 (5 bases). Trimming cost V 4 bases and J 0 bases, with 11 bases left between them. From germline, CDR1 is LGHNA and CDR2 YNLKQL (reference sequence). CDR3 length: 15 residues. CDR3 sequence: CASSPHWGSAETLYF. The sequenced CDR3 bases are TGTGCCAGCAGCCCTCATTGGGGTAGTGCAGAA.

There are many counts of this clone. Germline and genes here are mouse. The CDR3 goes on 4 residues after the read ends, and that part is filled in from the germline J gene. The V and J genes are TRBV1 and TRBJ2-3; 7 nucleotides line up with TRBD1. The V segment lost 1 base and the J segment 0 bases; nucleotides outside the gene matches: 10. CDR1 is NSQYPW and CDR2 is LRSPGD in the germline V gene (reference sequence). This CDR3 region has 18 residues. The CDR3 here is CTCSAGYRGRGSAETLYF. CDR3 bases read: TGCACCTGCAGTGCAGGTTACAGGGGCAGAGGTAGTGCAGAA.

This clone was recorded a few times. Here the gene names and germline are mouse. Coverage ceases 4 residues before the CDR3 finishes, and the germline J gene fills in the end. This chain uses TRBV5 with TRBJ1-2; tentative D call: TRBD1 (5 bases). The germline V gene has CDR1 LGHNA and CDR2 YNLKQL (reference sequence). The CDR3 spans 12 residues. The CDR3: CASSQERGDYTF. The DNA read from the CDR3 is TGTGCCAGCAGCCAAGAAAGGGGC.

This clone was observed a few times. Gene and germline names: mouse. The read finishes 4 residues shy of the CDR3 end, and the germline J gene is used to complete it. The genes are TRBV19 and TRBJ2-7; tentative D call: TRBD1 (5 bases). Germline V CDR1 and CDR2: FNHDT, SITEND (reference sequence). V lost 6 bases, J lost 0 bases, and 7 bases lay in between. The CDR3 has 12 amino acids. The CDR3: CASKTVSYEQYF. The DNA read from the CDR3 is TGTGCCAGCAAGACAGTCTCCTAT.

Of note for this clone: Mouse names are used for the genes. The sequenced CDR3 bases are TGTGCCAGCGGGGGGACAATTAATTCGCCC. Translated, it gives CASGGTINSP. In full, the CDR3 reads CASGGTINSPLYF. The genes are TRBV13-2 and TRBJ1-6, with D possibly TRBD1 on 6 matching bases. The read falls 3 residues short of the CDR3 end, and the missing part is taken from the germline J gene. TRBJ1-6 carries the ORF label, with uncertain function. V shed 5 bases and J shed 6 bases, with 9 bases lying between them. This CDR3 comprises 13 residues. Germline assignment: CDR1 NNHNN and CDR2 SYGAGS (reference sequence).

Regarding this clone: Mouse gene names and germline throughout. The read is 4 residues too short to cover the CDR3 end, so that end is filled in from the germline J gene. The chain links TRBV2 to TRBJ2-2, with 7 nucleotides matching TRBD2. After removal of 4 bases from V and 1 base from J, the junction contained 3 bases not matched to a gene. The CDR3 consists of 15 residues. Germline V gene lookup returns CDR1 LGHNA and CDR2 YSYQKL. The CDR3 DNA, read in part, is TGTGCCAGCAGCCCCGGGACTGTAAACACCGGG. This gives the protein CASSPGTVNTG. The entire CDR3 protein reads CASSPGTVNTGQLYF. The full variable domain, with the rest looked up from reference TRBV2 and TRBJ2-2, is DPKIIQKPKYLVAVTGSEKILICEQYLGHNAMYWYRQSAKKPLEFMFSYSYQKLMDNQTASSRFQPQSSKKNHLDLQITALKPDDSATYFCASSPGTVNTGQLYFGEGSKLTVL.

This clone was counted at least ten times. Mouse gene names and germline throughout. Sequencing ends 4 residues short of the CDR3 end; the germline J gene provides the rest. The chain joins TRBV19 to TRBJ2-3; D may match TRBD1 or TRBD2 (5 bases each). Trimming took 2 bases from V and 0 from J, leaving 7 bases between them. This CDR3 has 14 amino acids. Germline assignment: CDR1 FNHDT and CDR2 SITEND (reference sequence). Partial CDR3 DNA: TGTGCCAGCAGTATGGGGGTTAGTGCAGAA. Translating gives CASSMGVSAE. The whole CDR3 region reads CASSMGVSAETLYF.

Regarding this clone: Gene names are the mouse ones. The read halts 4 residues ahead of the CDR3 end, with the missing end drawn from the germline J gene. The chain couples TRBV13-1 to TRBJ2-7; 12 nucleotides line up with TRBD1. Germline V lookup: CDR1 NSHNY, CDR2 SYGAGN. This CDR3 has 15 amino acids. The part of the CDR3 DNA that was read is TGTGCCAGCAGTGCCGCCGGGACAGGGGGCGAT. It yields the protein CASSAAGTGGD. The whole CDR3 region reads CASSAAGTGGDEQYF.

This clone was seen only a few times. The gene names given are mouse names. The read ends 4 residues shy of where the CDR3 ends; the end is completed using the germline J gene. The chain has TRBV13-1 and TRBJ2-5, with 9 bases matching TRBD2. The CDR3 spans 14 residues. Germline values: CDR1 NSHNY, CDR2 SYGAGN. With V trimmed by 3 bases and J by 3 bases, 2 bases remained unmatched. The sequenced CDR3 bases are TGTGCCAGCAGTGGGGACTGGGAGCAAGAC. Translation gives CASSGDWEQD. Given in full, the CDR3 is CASSGDWEQDTQYF.

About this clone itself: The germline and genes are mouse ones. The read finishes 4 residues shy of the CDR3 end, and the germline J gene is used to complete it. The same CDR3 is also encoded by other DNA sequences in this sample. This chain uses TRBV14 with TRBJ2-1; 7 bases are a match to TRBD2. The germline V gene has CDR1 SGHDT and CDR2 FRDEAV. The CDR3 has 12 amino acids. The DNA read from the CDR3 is TGTGCCAGCAGTTTGGGGGGGGCT. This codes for CASSLGGA. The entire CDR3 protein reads CASSLGGAEQFF.

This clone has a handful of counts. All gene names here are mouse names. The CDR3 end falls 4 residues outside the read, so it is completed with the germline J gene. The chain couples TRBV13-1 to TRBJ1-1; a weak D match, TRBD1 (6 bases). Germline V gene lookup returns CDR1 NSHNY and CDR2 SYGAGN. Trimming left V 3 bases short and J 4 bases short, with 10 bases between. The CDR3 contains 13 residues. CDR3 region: CASSVGGATEVFF. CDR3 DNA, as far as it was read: TGTGCCAGCAGTGTTGGGGGGGCCACA.

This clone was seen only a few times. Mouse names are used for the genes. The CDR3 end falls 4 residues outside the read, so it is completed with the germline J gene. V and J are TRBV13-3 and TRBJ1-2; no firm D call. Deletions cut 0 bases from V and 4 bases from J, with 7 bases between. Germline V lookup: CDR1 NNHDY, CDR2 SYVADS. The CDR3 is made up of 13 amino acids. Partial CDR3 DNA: TGTGCCAGCAGTGATGAAACAGCCTCC. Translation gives CASSDETAS. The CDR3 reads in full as CASSDETASDYTF.

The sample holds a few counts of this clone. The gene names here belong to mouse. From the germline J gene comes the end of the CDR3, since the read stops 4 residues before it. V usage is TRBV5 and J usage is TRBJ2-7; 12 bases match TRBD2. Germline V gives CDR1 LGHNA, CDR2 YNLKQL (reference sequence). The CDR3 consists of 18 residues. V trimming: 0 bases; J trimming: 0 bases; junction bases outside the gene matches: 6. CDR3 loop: CASSQDLADWGGSYEQYF. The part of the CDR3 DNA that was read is TGTGCCAGCAGCCAAGATCTCGCGGACTGGGGGGGCTCCTAT.

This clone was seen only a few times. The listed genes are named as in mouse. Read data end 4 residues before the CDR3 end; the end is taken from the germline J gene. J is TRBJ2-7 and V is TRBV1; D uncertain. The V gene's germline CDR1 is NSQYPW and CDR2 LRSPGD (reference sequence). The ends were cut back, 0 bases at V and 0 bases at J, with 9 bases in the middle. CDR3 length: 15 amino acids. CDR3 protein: CTCSAETQSSYEQYF. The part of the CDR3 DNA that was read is TGCACCTGCAGTGCAGAAACACAAAGCTCCTAT.

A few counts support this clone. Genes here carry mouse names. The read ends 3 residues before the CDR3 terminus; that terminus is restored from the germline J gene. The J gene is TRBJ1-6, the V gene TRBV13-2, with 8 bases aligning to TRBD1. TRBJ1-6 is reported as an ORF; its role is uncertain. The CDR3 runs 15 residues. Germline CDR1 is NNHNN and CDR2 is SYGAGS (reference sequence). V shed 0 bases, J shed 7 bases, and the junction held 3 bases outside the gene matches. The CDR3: CASGDATGGNSPLYF. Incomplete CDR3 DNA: TGTGCCAGCGGTGATGCCACAGGGGGAAATTCGCCC.

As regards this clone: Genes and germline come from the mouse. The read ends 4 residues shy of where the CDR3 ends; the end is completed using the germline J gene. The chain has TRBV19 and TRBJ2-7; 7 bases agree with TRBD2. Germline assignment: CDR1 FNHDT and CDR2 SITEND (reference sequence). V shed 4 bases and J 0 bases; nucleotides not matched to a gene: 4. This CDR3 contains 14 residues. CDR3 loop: CASSFWGSSYEQYF. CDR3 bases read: TGTGCCAGCAGTTTCTGGGGGAGCTCCTAT.